This is a list of T cell receptor beta chains from one sample in a study of blood T cells in healthy people across ages. Via MiXCR, TCRdb re-called the 5' RACE reads, giving one row per CDR3 protein. The data contain approximately 2,000,000 distinct CDR3 sequences, 30% to 40% of them singletons. Sequenced sample: blood. The receptors were gathered from a human donor in good health. The CDR3 runs from the conserved cysteine through the conserved F or W. The D gene is left open where the match is weak. Where a row states a size, it is once, few, many or the class of an expanded clone; other rows omit it.

D gene	V gene	J gene	clone size	CDR3 DNA	CDR3 protein
.	TRBV3-1	TRBJ2-6	.	TGTGCCAGCGGGGCCCCTGGGGCCAACGTCCTGACTTTC	CASGAPGANVLTF
.	TRBV29-1	TRBJ2-2	few	TGCAGCGTCCTTCCCCAGGGCGCCGGGGAGCTGTTTTTT	CSVLPQGAGELFF
TRBD2	TRBV20-1	TRBJ2-1	.	TGCAGTGCCCAACTAATAGCGGGGGTCTACAATGAGCAGTTCTTC	CSAQLIAGVYNEQFF
.	TRBV7-9	TRBJ1-1	.	TGTGCCAGCAGCCCTGGATGGATGAACACTGAAGTTTTCTTT	CASSPGWMNTEVFF
TRBD1	TRBV28	TRBJ1-2	.	TGTGCCAGCAGTCCGGGACAGGGGGACTGTGGCTACACCTTC	CASSPGQGDCGYTF
.	TRBV9	TRBJ2-5	.	TGTGCCAGCAGCTACGGTCGTGGGGATGAGACCCAGTACTTC	CASSYGRGDETQYF
TRBD2	TRBV20-1	TRBJ2-1	.	TGCAGTGCTAGAGATATGAGCGGGGGGACTAGGTTCTTC	CSARDMSGGTRFF
TRBD2	TRBV27	TRBJ2-1	.	TGTACCAGCGGGGTATTCTACAATGAGCAGTTCTTC	CTSGVFYNEQFF
TRBD1	TRBV7-8	TRBJ1-5	.	TGTGCCAGCAGCTTAGGACGAGGACAGGGAGGATCGGTAGGCAATCAGCCCCAGCATTTT	CASSLGRGQGGSVGNQPQHF
TRBD2	TRBV12-3/TRBV12-4	TRBJ2-2	.	TGTGTCAGTAGACCGGGGGGTCGAGTCACCGGGGAGCTGTTTTTT	CVSRPGGRVTGELFF
.	TRBV7-2	TRBJ1-4	.	TGTGCCAGCAGCTCGACCCGGGACCTCCGGGAAAAACTGTTTTTT	CASSSTRDLREKLFF
TRBD1	TRBV10-3	TRBJ2-7	few	TGTGCCATCAGTGATGGTAGGGACAGCGAGCAGTACTTC	CAISDGRDSEQYF
.	TRBV12-3/TRBV12-4	TRBJ2-5	.	TGTGCCAGCAGGATGGCGGGGAGGGAGACCCAGTACTTC	CASRMAGRETQYF
.	TRBV27	TRBJ1-1	.	TGTGCCAGCTCGGGGACCCAGGTAATGAACACTGAAGCTTTCTTT	CASSGTQVMNTEAFF
.	TRBV5-1	TRBJ2-7	few	TGCGCCAGCAGCTTGGAGGGCCCTAGCTCCTACGAGCAGTACTTC	CASSLEGPSSYEQYF
.	TRBV29-1	TRBJ1-2	.	TGCAGCGTCCTCTCAAATTTGGGGTTGGATGGCTACACCTTC	CSVLSNLGLDGYTF
.	TRBV28	TRBJ2-1	.	TGTGCCAGCAGTATCGGGACCGGGGGTCTCCGTGAGCAGTTCTTC	CASSIGTGGLREQFF
.	TRBV3-1	TRBJ2-6	.	TGTGCCAGCAGCCAAGACAATTCAGGCTCTGGGGCCAACGTCCTGACTTTC	CASSQDNSGSGANVLTF
TRBD1	TRBV6-1	TRBJ2-1	few	TGTGCCAGCAGTGAAGCGATTGGAGACAGGGACAATGAGCAGTTCTTC	CASSEAIGDRDNEQFF
.	TRBV5-1	TRBJ2-3	few	TGCGCCAGCAGCTTGGCGGACAGAACCACAGATACGCAGTATTTT	CASSLADRTTDTQYF
.	TRBV5-1	TRBJ1-2	many	TGCGCCAGCAGTTTAAGCCAGGCGGCGAGAGCCTATGGCTACACCTTC	CASSLSQAARAYGYTF
TRBD1	TRBV28	TRBJ1-2	once	TGTGCCAGCAGTTTATACCCTGTCACAGGGGAGGACTATGGCTACACCTTC	CASSLYPVTGEDYGYTF
.	TRBV12-3/TRBV12-4	TRBJ2-1	few	TGTGCCAGCAGCGTCACCAGGGACCTTCTCAGGCCCTATGAGCAGTTCTTC	CASSVTRDLLRPYEQFF